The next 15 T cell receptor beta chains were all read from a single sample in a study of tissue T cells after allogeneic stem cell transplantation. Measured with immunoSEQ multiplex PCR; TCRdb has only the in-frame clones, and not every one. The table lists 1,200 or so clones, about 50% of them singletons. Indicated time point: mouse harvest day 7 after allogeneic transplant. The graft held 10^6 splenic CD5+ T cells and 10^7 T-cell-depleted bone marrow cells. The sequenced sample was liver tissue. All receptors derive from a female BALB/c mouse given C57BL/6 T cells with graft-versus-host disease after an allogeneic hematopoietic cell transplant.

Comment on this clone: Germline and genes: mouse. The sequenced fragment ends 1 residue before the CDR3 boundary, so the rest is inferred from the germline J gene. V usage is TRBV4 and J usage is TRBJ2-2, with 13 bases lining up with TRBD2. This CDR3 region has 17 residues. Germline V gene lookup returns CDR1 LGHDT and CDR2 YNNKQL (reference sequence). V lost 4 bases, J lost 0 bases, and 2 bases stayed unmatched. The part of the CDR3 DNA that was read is TGTGCCAGCAGCTGGGACTGGGGGGGATCAAACACCGGGCAGCTCTAC. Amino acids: CASSWDWGGSNTGQLY. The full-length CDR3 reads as CASSWDWGGSNTGQLYF.

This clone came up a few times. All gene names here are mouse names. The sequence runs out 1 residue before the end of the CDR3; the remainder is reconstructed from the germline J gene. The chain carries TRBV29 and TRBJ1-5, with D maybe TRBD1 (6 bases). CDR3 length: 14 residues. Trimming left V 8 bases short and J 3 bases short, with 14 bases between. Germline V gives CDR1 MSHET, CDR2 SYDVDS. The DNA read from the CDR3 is TGTGCTAGCTCCAGGGGAGGAGGCAACCAGGCTCCGCTT. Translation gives CASSRGGGNQAPL. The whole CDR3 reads CASSRGGGNQAPLF.

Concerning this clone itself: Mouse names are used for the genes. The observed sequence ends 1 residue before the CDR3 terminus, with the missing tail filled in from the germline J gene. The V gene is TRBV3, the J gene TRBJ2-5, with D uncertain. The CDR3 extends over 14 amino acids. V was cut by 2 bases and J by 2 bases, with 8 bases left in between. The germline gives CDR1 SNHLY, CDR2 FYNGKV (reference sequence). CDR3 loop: CASSLSSLQDTQYF. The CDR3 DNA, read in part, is TGTGCCAGCAGCTTAAGCAGTCTCCAAGACACCCAGTAC.

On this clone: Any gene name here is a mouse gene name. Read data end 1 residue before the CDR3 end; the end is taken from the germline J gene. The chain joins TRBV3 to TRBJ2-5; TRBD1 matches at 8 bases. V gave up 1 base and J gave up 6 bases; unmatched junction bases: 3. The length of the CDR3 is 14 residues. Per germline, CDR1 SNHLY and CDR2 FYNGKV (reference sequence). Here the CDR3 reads CASSLDRDRDTQYF. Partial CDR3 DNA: TGTGCCAGCAGCTTAGACCGGGACAGGGACACCCAGTAC.

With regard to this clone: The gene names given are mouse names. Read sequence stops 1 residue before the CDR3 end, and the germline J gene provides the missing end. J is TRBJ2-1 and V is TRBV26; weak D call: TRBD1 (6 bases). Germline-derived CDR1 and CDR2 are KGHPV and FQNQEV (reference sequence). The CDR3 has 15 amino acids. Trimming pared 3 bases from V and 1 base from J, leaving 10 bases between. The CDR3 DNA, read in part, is TGTGCCAGCAGTCTAGAGGGACAAAACTATGCTGAGCAGTTC. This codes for CASSLEGQNYAEQF. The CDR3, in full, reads CASSLEGQNYAEQFF. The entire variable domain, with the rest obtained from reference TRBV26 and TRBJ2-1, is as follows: NSKVIQTPRYLVKGQGQKAKMRCIPEKGHPVVFWYQQNKNNEFKFLINFQNQEVLQQIDMTEKRFSAECPSNSPCSLEIQSSEAGDSALYLCASSLEGQNYAEQFFGPGTRLTVL.

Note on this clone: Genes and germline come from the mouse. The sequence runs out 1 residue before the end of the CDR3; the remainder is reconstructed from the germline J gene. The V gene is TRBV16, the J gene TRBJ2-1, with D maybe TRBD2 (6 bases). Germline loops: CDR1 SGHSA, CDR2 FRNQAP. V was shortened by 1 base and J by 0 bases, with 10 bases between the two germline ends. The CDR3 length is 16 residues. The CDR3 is CASSLALGPNYAEQFF. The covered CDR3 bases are TGTGCAAGCAGCTTAGCCCTGGGGCCTAACTATGCTGAGCAGTTC.

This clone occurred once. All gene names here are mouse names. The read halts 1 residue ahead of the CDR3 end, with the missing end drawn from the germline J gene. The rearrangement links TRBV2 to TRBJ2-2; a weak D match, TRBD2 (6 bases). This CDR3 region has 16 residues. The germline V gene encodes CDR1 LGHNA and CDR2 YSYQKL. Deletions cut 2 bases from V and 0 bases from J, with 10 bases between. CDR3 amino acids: CASSQTRGANTGQLYF. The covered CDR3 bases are TGTGCCAGCAGCCAAACCCGGGGGGCAAACACCGGGCAGCTCTAC. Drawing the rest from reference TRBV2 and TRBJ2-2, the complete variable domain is DPKIIQKPKYLVAVTGSEKILICEQYLGHNAMYWYRQSAKKPLEFMFSYSYQKLMDNQTASSRFQPQSSKKNHLDLQITALKPDDSATYFCASSQTRGANTGQLYFGEGSKLTVL.

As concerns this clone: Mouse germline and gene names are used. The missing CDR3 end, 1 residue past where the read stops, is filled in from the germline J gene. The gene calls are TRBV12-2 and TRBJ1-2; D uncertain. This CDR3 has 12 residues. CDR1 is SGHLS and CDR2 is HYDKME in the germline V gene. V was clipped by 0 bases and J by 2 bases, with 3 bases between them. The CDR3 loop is CASSLDNSDYTF. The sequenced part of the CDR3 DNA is TGTGCCAGCTCTCTCGATAACTCCGACTACACC.

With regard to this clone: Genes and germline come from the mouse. The CDR3 loop is CTCSADGWKNTGQLYF. Incomplete CDR3 DNA: TGCACCTGCAGTGCAGATGGCTGGAAAAACACCGGGCAGCTCTAC. The J gene is TRBJ2-2, the V gene TRBV1; no reliable D call. Coverage ceases 1 residue before the CDR3 finishes, and the germline J gene fills in the end. The CDR3 is 16 residues long. The germline CDR1 and CDR2 sequences are NSQYPW and LRSPGD (reference sequence). The V end was cut by 0 bases, the J end by 1 base, with 9 bases between.

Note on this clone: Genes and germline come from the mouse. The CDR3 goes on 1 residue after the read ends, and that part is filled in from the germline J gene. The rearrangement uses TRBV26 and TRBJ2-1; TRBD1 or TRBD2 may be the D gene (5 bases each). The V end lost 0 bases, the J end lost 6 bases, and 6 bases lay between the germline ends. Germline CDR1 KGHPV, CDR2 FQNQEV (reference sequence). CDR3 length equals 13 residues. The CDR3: CASSLSGVAEQFF. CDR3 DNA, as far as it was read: TGTGCCAGCAGTCTGTCGGGGGTTGCTGAGCAGTTC.

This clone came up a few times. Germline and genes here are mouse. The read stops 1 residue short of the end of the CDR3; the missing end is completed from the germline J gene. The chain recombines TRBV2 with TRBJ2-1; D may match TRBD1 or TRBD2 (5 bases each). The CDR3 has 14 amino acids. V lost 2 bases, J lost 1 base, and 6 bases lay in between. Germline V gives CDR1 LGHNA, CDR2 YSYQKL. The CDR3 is CASSQRDNYAEQFF. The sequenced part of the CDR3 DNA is TGTGCCAGCAGCCAACGGGACAACTATGCTGAGCAGTTC.

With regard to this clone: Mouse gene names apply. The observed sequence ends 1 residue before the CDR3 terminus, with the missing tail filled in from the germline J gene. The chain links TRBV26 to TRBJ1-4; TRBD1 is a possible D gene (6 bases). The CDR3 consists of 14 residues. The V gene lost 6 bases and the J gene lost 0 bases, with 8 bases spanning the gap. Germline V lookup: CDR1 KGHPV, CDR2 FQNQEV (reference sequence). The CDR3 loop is CASSRTVSNERLFF. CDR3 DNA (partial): TGTGCCAGCAGCCGGACAGTTTCCAACGAAAGATTATTT.

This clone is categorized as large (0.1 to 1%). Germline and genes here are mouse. The DNA read from the CDR3 is TGTGCCAGCAGTGATAGCTCCTATGAACAGTAC. It translates to CASSDSSYEQY. The full CDR3 protein reads CASSDSSYEQYF. The V call is TRBV13-3, the J call TRBJ2-7; no clear D. The sequence runs out 1 residue before the end of the CDR3; the remainder is reconstructed from the germline J gene. Trimming removed 1 base at V and 0 bases at J, with 2 bases between. The CDR3 has 12 amino acids. Germline loops: CDR1 NNHDY, CDR2 SYVADS.

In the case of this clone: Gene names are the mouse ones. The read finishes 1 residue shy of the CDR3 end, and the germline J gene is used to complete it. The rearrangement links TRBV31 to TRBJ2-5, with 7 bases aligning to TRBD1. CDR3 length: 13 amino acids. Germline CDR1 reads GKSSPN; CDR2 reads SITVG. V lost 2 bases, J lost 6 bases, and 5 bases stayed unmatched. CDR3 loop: CAWSWTGGDTQYF. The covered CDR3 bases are TGTGCCTGGAGTTGGACAGGAGGGGACACCCAGTAC.

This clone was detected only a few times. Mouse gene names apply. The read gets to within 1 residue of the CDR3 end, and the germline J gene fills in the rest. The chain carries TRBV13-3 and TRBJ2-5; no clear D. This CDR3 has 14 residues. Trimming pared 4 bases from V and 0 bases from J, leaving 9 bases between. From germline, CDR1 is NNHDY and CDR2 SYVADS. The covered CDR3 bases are TGTGCCAGCAGTCCCCGCATTAACCAAGACACCCAGTAC. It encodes CASSPRINQDTQY. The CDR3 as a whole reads CASSPRINQDTQYF.